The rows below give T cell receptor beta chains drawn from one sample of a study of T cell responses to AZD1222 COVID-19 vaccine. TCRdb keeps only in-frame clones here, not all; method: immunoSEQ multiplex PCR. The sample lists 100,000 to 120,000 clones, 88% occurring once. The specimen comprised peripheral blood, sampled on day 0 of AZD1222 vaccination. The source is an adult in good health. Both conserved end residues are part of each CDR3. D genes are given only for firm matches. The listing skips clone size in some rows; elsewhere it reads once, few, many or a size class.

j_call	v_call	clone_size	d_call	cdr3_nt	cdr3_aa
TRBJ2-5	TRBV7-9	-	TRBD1	TGTGCCAGCAGCCGTTCCGGGACAGAAGAGACCCAGTACTTC	CASSRSGTEETQYF
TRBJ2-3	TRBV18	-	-	TGTGCCAGCTCACGTGGCCTCCTGGACGGAGATACGCAGTATTTT	CASSRGLLDGDTQYF
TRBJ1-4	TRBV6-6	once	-	TGTGCCAGCAGTCACAGGGTGGGGAAAGCAACTAATGAAAAACTGTTTTTT	CASSHRVGKATNEKLFF
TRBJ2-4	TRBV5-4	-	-	TGTGCCAGCAGCCCCGGACTAAAAAACATTCAGTACTTC	CASSPGLKNIQYF
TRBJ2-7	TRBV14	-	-	TGTGCCAGCAGCCCCCAAAGACTTGGCTACGAGCAGTACTTC	CASSPQRLGYEQYF
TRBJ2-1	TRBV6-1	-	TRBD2	TGTGCCAGCAGTGGGACCGGACTAGCGCGGCGTAGCGATGAGCAGTTCTTC	CASSGTGLARRSDEQFF
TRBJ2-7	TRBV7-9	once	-	TGTGCCAGCAGCTCGCAGGGCTACGAGCAGTACTTC	CASSSQGYEQYF
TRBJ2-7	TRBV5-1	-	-	TGCGCCAGCAGCTTTTATTCGGACAGAAATTTCTACGAGCAGTACTTC	CASSFYSDRNFYEQYF
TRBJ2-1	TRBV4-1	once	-	TGCGCCAGCAGCCAAGATTCGTGGGGACCAAGGGGCAATGAGCAGTTCTTC	CASSQDSWGPRGNEQFF
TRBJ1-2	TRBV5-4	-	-	TGTGCCAGCAGCCGATTAGAAACCAGGGTTAACTATGGCTACACCTTC	CASSRLETRVNYGYTF
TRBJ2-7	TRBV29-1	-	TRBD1	TGCAGCGTTGAAGCCGCCCGGGACAGCTCCTACGAGCAGTACTTC	CSVEAARDSSYEQYF
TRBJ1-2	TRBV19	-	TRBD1	TGTGCCAGTAGCACAGGGGGCGGGTATGGCTACACCTTC	CASSTGGGYGYTF
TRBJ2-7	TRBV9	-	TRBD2	TGTGCCAGCAGCGTAGGAGGTGTTGGCGGGAGTTATGAGCAGTACTTC	CASSVGGVGGSYEQYF
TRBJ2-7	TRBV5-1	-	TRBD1	TGCGCCAGCAGCGTCCAGGGGGAACCCTCCTACGAGCAGTACTTC	CASSVQGEPSYEQYF
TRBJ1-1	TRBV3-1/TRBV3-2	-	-	TGTGCCAGCAGCCAATACAACACTGAAGCTTTCTTT	CASSQYNTEAFF
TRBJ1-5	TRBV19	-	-	TGTGCCAGTAGTATAGGGCCTAGCAATCAGCCCCAGCATTTT	CASSIGPSNQPQHF
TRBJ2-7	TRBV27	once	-	TGTGCCAGCAGTAGGGGACGGGGATCCTACGAGCAGTACTTC	CASSRGRGSYEQYF
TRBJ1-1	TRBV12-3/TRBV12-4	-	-	TGTGCCAGCAGTTTACGGGGGAACACTGAAGCTTTCTTT	CASSLRGNTEAFF
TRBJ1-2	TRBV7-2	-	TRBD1	TGTGCCAGCAGCTTAGGAGGGGACAGGGACATTCGTTACTTC	CASSLGGDRDIRYF
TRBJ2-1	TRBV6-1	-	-	TGTGCCAGCAGTGAATTTACCGCAAACCCCAATGAGCAGTTCTTC	CASSEFTANPNEQFF
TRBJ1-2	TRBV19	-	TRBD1	TGTGCCAGCCGGGACAGGGCGCTAATGGACTATGGCTACACCTTC	CASRDRALMDYGYTF
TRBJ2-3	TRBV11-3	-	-	TGTGCCAGCAGCTTAGATCGGGGCCACACAGATACGCAGTATTTT	CASSLDRGHTDTQYF
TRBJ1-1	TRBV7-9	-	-	TGTGCCAGCAGCTTGGGCGGCGGCAGGAGCACTGAAGCTTTCTTT	CASSLGGGRSTEAFF
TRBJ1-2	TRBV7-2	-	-	TGTGCCAGCAGCAACAGGAGGGCAGGACATAACTATGGCTACACCTTC	CASSNRRAGHNYGYTF
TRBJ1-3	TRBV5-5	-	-	TGTGCCAGCAGCTTGGAAGGCAACTCTGGAAACACCATATATTTT	CASSLEGNSGNTIYF
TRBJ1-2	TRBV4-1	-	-	TGCGCCAGCAGCCAAGATGAGGGAGGGGACTATGGCTACACCTTC	CASSQDEGGDYGYTF
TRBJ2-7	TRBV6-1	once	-	TGTGCCAGCAGTGAAGACAGGTTACAAGAGGAGCAGTACTTC	CASSEDRLQEEQYF
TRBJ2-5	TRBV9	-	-	TGTGCCAGCAGCGTAGCCCAACACCAAGAGACCCAGTACTTC	CASSVAQHQETQYF